These T cell receptor beta chains were read from a single sample in a study of identical twins. TCRdb passed the 5' RACE reads through MiXCR, listing each CDR3 protein once. Of about 790,000 distinct CDR3 sequences listed, 18% are singletons. A further study also used this sample, focusing on T cells expressing NK-cell markers.

The sequenced material came from PBMCs. The origin of the receptors is a woman aged 18-35 years in good health. CDR3s include the opening cysteine and the closing phenylalanine or tryptophan. D genes are given only for firm matches. The size entry is marked missing in some rows and otherwise reads once, few, many or a size class.

length	V	D	J	size	DNA	CDR3
15	TRBV20-1	TRBD2	TRBJ2-5	few	TGCAGTGCTGGTGTAGCGGGAGGCCAGGGTGAGACCCAGTACTTC	CSAGVAGGQGETQYF
15	TRBV5-1	NA	TRBJ1-1	few	TGCGCCAGCAGCTTAACAGGCAGCATGAACACTGAAGCTTTCTTT	CASSLTGSMNTEAFF
15	TRBV9	TRBD2	TRBJ2-5	few	TGTGCCAGCAGCGTAGAGGGACTAGCGGAAGAGACCCAGTACTTC	CASSVEGLAEETQYF
16	TRBV27	NA	TRBJ2-1	few	TGTGCCAGCAGTTTATTAGCGGCTCTAAAGTACAATGAGCAGTTCTTC	CASSLLAALKYNEQFF
15	TRBV6-1	TRBD1	TRBJ2-7	NA	TGTGCCAGCAGCACTCCGGGACAGGGGACCTACGAGCAGTACTTC	CASSTPGQGTYEQYF
13	TRBV12-3/TRBV12-4	TRBD1	TRBJ1-2	few	TGTGCCAGCAGTCGCGACAGGGTGGGTGGCTACACCTTC	CASSRDRVGGYTF
13	TRBV5-4	NA	TRBJ2-7	NA	TGTGCCAGCAGCCGACAGGATGTTGAGGAGCAGTACTTC	CASSRQDVEEQYF
16	TRBV5-1	NA	TRBJ1-3	few	TGCGCCAGCAGCTTGGGTGGGGGCCGCTCTGGAAACACCATATATTTT	CASSLGGGRSGNTIYF
15	TRBV11-2	NA	TRBJ2-1	NA	TGTGCCAGCAGCTTAGCGGGGATCCACTACAATGAGCAGTTCTTC	CASSLAGIHYNEQFF
13	TRBV7-2	NA	TRBJ1-5	NA	TGTGCCAGCAGCTCCCCAGAGGGACGGCCCCAGCATTTT	CASSSPEGRPQHF
15	TRBV20-1	NA	TRBJ2-7	once	TGCAGTGCTAGAGATCTTAACGCAGGGGTAAACGAGCTGTACTTC	CSARDLNAGVNELYF
16	TRBV7-9	TRBD1	TRBJ2-7	NA	TGTGCCAGCAGCCGGGGTTATGGGACAGGGGTGGGCGAGCAGTACTTC	CASSRGYGTGVGEQYF
12	TRBV20-1	NA	TRBJ1-1	NA	TGCAGTGCTTATTACCGGGCGGATGAAGCTTTCTTT	CSAYYRADEAFF
13	TRBV20-1	NA	TRBJ2-7	few	TGCAGTGCGCCGACAGGGACTGGCTACGAGCAGTACTTC	CSAPTGTGYEQYF
15	TRBV6-1	TRBD2	TRBJ2-1	NA	TGTGCCAGCAGGACTAGCCGTTCGGGATACAATGAGCAGTTCTTC	CASRTSRSGYNEQFF
14	TRBV2	NA	TRBJ2-1	few	TGTGCCAGCAGTGAAAACCCGCGCTACAATGAGCAGTTCTTC	CASSENPRYNEQFF
14	TRBV7-9	NA	TRBJ1-1	few	TGTGCCAGCAGCTTATATCAGGCTGACACTGAAGCTTTCTTT	CASSLYQADTEAFF
15	TRBV7-9	NA	TRBJ1-1	few	TGTGCCAGCAGCCCCCCAGGGACACCGAACACTGAAGCTTTCTTT	CASSPPGTPNTEAFF
17	TRBV6-1	NA	TRBJ1-6	NA	TGTGCCAGCAGTGAAGCATGGGAGAGCTCCTATAATTCACCCCTCCACTTT	CASSEAWESSYNSPLHF
15	TRBV7-2	NA	TRBJ2-1	NA	TGTGCCAGCAGCTTCGGACCAGCGAGATACAATGAGCAGTTCTTC	CASSFGPARYNEQFF
13	TRBV12-3/TRBV12-4	TRBD1	TRBJ1-4	NA	TGTGCCAGCAGTCCGGGACAGGGGGATAAACTGTTTTTT	CASSPGQGDKLFF
15	TRBV29-1	NA	TRBJ1-1	NA	TGCAGCGTTCATGGTACAGGGATCAGGAGCACTGAAGCTTTCTTT	CSVHGTGIRSTEAFF
16	TRBV7-9	NA	TRBJ2-7	NA	TGTGCCAGCAGCCCGGGACTCACCCCACCGTATCTGGTGCAGTACTTC	CASSPGLTPPYLVQYF
17	TRBV20-1	TRBD2	TRBJ2-1	once	TGCTGTGCTAGAGAGTTTAGCGGGGGGTCCTCCTACAATGAGCAGTTCTTC	CCAREFSGGSSYNEQFF
12	TRBV12-3/TRBV12-4	NA	TRBJ2-2	NA	TGTGCCAGCAGTTGGGGGTCCGGGGAGCTGTTTTTT	CASSWGSGELFF